This T cell receptor beta chain was documented in a study of post-analysis software for immune sequencing data. Study in general: Several disease courses (relapsing-remitting, secondary progressive and progressive-relapsing) of multiple sclerosis were included. Study-level results: Multiple sclerosis patients had significantly lower normalized Chao1 diversity than controls. Patients used four to six TRBV segments, including TRBV5-6, TRBV5-1 and TRBV20-1, more often than controls.

The V and J ends lost 5 bases and 9 bases, in that order; junction bases with no gene match: 8. This CDR3 spans 14 amino acids. Germline CDR1 is DFQATT and CDR2 is SNEGSKA (reference sequence). Each TCR beta cDNA library carried unique molecular identifiers. cDNA molecules numbering 400,000 to 550,000 came from roughly 1 to 10 million T cells. One entry per CDR3 protein, called by TCRdb with MiXCR from the PCR reads. The data show 430,000 or so distinct CDR3 sequences, with roughly 38% seen just once and around 8% held by the top ten. With regard to this clonotype: Its target is unknown.

This TCR was sampled from a girl aged 2-10 years with multiple sclerosis. The rearrangement joins TRBV20-1 to TRBJ2-1; 12 nucleotides match TRBD2. The specimen was blood. The CDR3 bases are TGCAGTGCTCGTCTAGCGGGAGGGCCTGGTGAGCAGTTCTTC. Translated, it gives CSARLAGGPGEQFF.